This is a list of T cell receptor beta chains from one sample in a study of blood T cell repertoires in COVID-19. The assay was immunoSEQ multiplex PCR, and TCRdb's table has in-frame clones only and misses some. The table lists about 170,000 clones, around 72% of them singletons. The sample consisted of peripheral blood. These receptors were collected from an elderly woman with acute or convalescent COVID-19. Both conserved end residues are part of each CDR3.

>TRBJ2-3|TRBV10-3
CAISDSMLSTDTQYF
>TRBJ1-2|TRBV6-5
CASSYSPQPTYGYTF
>TRBJ2-7|TRBV9
CASSVESGRSREGEQYF
>TRBJ2-1|TRBV19
CASSMGGRRDFYNEQFF
>TRBJ2-5|TRBV28
CASIEGRGQETQYF
>TRBJ2-7|TRBV7-9
CASSLTGVSYEQYF
>TRBJ2-1|TRBV11-3
CASSLESGRAYNEQFF
>TRBJ1-1|TRBV28
CASSLGQGVWAFF
>TRBJ2-3|TRBV30
CAWGTSAGNADTQYF
>TRBJ2-7|TRBV20-1
CSASQGYEQYF
>TRBJ2-3|TRBV5-4
CASSLSQSTDTQYF
>TRBJ2-2|TRBV7-9
CASIPGSNTGELFF
>TRBJ2-5|TRBV3-1/TRBV3-2
CASSQDGGSGSQETQYF
>TRBJ2-1|TRBV21-1
CASSKGEPRAGTSGSGQFF
>TRBJ2-3|TRBV7-2
CASSLAADTDTQYF
>TRBJ1-4|TRBV18
CASSPDRGSNEKLFF
>TRBJ2-7|TRBV19
CASSILQGYEQYF
>TRBJ2-2|TRBV7-9
CASSSGLAGYTGELFF
>TRBJ2-1|TRBV7-9
CASSLGQGMDEQFF
>TRBJ2-1|TRBV10-1
CASSEATGYNEQFF
>TRBJ1-6|TRBV2
CASRVQGTYNSPLHF
>TRBJ1-1|TRBV5-1
CASSLDQGEAFF
>TRBJ2-7|TRBV6-2/TRBV6-3
CASSRPGTGTGEQYF
>TRBJ2-1|TRBV19
CASSIEASSYNEQFF
>TRBJ1-5|TRBV9
CASSVEGGRGPQHF
>TRBJ2-1|TRBV29-1
CSVEDEQGANEQFF
>TRBJ2-7|TRBV7-9
CASSPPGGGGRDEQYF
>TRBJ2-3|TRBV5-1
CASSLVGRVVADTQYF
>TRBJ2-3|TRBV11-2
CASRFSGTDTQYF
>TRBJ1-6|TRBV11-2
CASSPDRVNSPLHF
>TRBJ1-1|TRBV28
CASSLKPGVTEAFF
>TRBJ1-5|TRBV19
CASSIPGGNQPQHF
>TRBJ1-1|TRBV7-9
CASSLGPSLEAFF
>TRBJ1-6|TRBV21-1
CASSKDGKTAINSPLHF
>TRBJ2-1|TRBV6-2/TRBV6-3
CASSYLHRAGANYNEQFF
>TRBJ1-1|TRBV7-8
CASSRVRRTEAFF
>TRBJ1-5|TRBV19
CASMSTLTQPQHF
>TRBJ2-4|TRBV19
CASSIVGGLAKNIQYF
>TRBJ2-4|TRBV11-2
CASSLGLDYIQYF
>TRBJ1-4|TRBV10-3
CAISESEGRGTNEKLFF
>TRBJ1-4|TRBV5-1
CASSLQGSEKLFF
>TRBJ2-3|TRBV27
CASSFQHGPDTQYF